The 14 T cell receptor beta chains reported below all come from one sample, sequenced in a study of blood T cells in healthy people across ages. A second PCR of roughly 7 to 11 cycles used a sample-barcoded 5' primer and a J-beta primer mix. TCRdb redid the calling of the 5' RACE reads with MiXCR, one entry per CDR3 protein. The sample records 850,000 to 1,000,000 distinct CDR3 sequences, roughly 52% being singletons. The sample taken for sequencing was blood. The receptors derive from a man younger than 40 in good health.

This chain connects TRBV28 to TRBJ2-7; D may match TRBD1 or TRBD2 (5 bases each). Between the trimmed V and J ends, which lost 5 bases and 2 bases, there was a span of 13 bases. CDR3 length equals 14 residues. From germline, CDR1 is MDHEN and CDR2 SYDVKM. This CDR3 is CASSRAGSTYEQYF. DNA of the CDR3: TGTGCCAGCAGTAGGGCAGGGAGCACCTACGAGCAGTACTTC. Full variable domain (rest looked up from reference TRBV28 and TRBJ2-7): DVKVTQSSRYLVKRTGEKVFLECVQDMDHENMFWYRQDPGLGLRLIYFSYDVKMKEKGDIPEGYSVSREKKERFSLILESASTNQTSMYLCASSRAGSTYEQYFGPGTRLTVT.

Points on this clonotype: The germline gene is not matched at one end of the junction; a read error may be the cause. The rearrangement links TRBV5-1 to TRBJ2-3; the match to TRBD2 covers 7 bases. CDR1 is SGHRS and CDR2 is YFSETQ in the germline V gene. This CDR3 contains 17 residues. The CDR3 coding sequence is TGCGCCAGCAGCTCGGCTCCGGCGGGACTAAGCACAGATGCGCAGTATTTT. Translated, it gives CASSSAPAGLSTDAQYF. The entire variable domain, with the rest obtained from reference TRBV5-1 and TRBJ2-3, is as follows: KAGVTQTPRYLIKTRGQQVTLSCSPISGHRSVSWYQQTPGQGLQFLFEYFSETQRNKGNFPGRFSGRQFSNSRSEMNVSTLELGDSALYLCASSSAPAGLSTDAQYFGPGTRLTVL.

V is TRBV4-1 and J is TRBJ2-1; TRBD1 might be the D (5 bases). The germline V gene has CDR1 MGHRA and CDR2 YSYEKL. V was shortened by 0 bases and J by 2 bases, with 8 bases between the two germline ends. This CDR3 spans 15 amino acids. CDR3 bases: TGCGCCAGCAGCCAAGAGTCAGGGCCCTACAATGAGCAGTTCTTC. This codes for CASSQESGPYNEQFF.

The chain combines TRBV28 with TRBJ2-7; the match to TRBD1 covers 7 bases. Germline V gene lookup returns CDR1 MDHEN and CDR2 SYDVKM. This CDR3 spans 16 amino acids. J was trimmed by 4 bases and V by 3 bases; bases with no gene match: 12. The CDR3 region is CASSFGRGSVQYEQYF. In DNA form, the CDR3 reads TGTGCCAGCAGTTTCGGCAGGGGGTCAGTTCAATACGAGCAGTACTTC.

This clonotype was seen more than once but under ten times. The gene calls are TRBV5-6 and TRBJ2-7; perhaps TRBD2 as D (5 bases). CDR1 is SGHDT and CDR2 is YYEEEE in the germline V gene. V lost 4 bases to trimming and J lost 4 bases, with 9 bases between them. This CDR3 has 12 amino acids. The CDR3 nucleotides are TGTGCCAGCAGCGACGGGATGTACGAGCAGTACTTC. It translates to CASSDGMYEQYF.

The rearrangement links TRBV20-1 to TRBJ2-5; D unresolved. With 5 bases removed from V and 11 bases from J, the gap between germline ends came to 24 bases. CDR3 length equals 14 residues. Germline assignment: CDR1 DFQATT and CDR2 SNEGSKA (reference sequence). CDR3 sequence (DNA): TGCAGTGCTCTCTGGCAGGCAGCGCTCGGTGAGCAGTACTTC. This translates into CSALWQAALGEQYF.

This clonotype appeared many times. The V and J genes are TRBV28 and TRBJ1-2; 7 bases align to TRBD1. Germline CDR1 is MDHEN and CDR2 is SYDVKM. The CDR3 is 22 amino acids. V shed 7 bases, J shed 4 bases, and the junction held 33 bases outside the gene matches. The CDR3 here is CASTHLGQVQGRRSSFFYGYTF. The CDR3 nucleotides read TGTGCCAGCACTCACCTCGGACAGGTACAAGGAAGAAGGAGTTCATTTTTCTATGGCTACACCTTC.

V is TRBV3-1 and J is TRBJ2-2, with TRBD2 as a possible D gene (6 bases). There are 15 residues in the CDR3. The germline V and J ends were trimmed by 5 bases and 6 bases, with 16 bases remaining between them. CDR1 is LGHDT, CDR2 YNNKEL, per germline (reference sequence). The DNA for the CDR3 is TGTGCCAGCAGCATACACGGGAGTGGCGCCGGGGAGCTGTTTTTT. It is translated as CASSIHGSGAGELFF.

This clonotype was detected only a few times. The CDR3 spells CASSAGLAGERETQYF. CDR3 DNA sequence: TGTGCCAGCAGTGCGGGACTAGCGGGGGAGCGGGAGACCCAGTACTTC. The chain carries TRBV6-1 and TRBJ2-5; the match to TRBD2 covers 14 bases. Germline CDR1 MNHNS, CDR2 SASEGT. After removal of 4 bases from V and 5 bases from J, the junction contained 6 bases not matched to a gene. The CDR3 has 16 amino acids.

The V call is TRBV20-1, the J call TRBJ2-1; D remains unclear. Germline V gives CDR1 DFQATT, CDR2 SNEGSKA (reference sequence). This CDR3 is 13 amino acids long. The V gene lost 2 bases and the J gene lost 12 bases, with 17 bases spanning the gap. CDR3 bases: TGCAGTGCTAGACGGACGGTCACAGATACGCAGTTCTTC. Translating it yields CSARRTVTDTQFF.

This rearrangement joins TRBV5-1 to TRBJ2-3; the D call may be TRBD1 or TRBD2 (5 bases each). Germline loops: CDR1 SGHRS, CDR2 YFSETQ. The CDR3 length is 15 residues. V lost 2 bases and J lost 2, with 12 bases in between. Here the CDR3 DNA reads TGCGCCAGCAGCTTCCGGGACCGGAACACAGATACGCAGTATTTT. Translating it yields CASSFRDRNTDTQYF.

V and J are TRBV15 and TRBJ2-3; 7 positions match TRBD2. CDR1 and CDR2 (germline): LNHNV, YYDKDF (reference sequence). V shed 3 bases, J shed 4 bases, and the junction held 4 bases outside the gene matches. The CDR3 is 14 residues long. The CDR3 DNA is TGTGCCACCAGCAGGCTTGGGAGGGCAGATACGCAGTATTTT. It encodes CATSRLGRADTQYF.

This rearrangement joins TRBV7-9 to TRBJ1-2, with TRBD1 as a possible D gene (5 bases). V lost 5 bases and J lost 8, with 18 bases in between. Germline V gene lookup returns CDR1 SEHNR and CDR2 FQNEAQ (reference sequence). CDR3 length equals 14 residues. The CDR3 DNA sequence: TGTGCCAGCAGCCCTGCCGGGACCCTGGAAGGCTACACCTTC. It yields the protein CASSPAGTLEGYTF.

About this clonotype: This may be a read error, as it is one base from a much larger clone. The chain is built from TRBV28 and TRBJ1-2; D might be TRBD1 (5 bases). This CDR3 spans 15 amino acids. The V end was cut by 5 bases, the J end by 8 bases, with 21 bases between. CDR1 is MDHEN and CDR2 is SYDVKM in the germline V gene. CDR3 DNA: TGTGCCAGCAGTACGCCCGGGGGACTGGTGGAGGGCTACACCTTC. Translating it yields CASSTPGGLVEGYTF.